This TCR beta chain was recovered during a study of T cells in lung cancer brain metastases. Study background: Tobacco use history was present in about 85% of the 20 patients, median around 38 pack-years.

On this clone itself: Its matching antigen is unknown.

Findings and limits, study-wide: Preoperative corticosteroid effects on brain metastasis T cell infiltration were not controlled. Compared with paired primaries, brain metastases showed fewer unique productive clones (roughly 1,400 versus 4,700).

Trimming took 6 bases from V and 5 from J; bases not matched to a gene: 15. Germline assignment: CDR1 SQVTM and CDR2 ANQGSEA. This CDR3 contains 15 residues. Generated by immunoSEQ multiplex PCR, the TCRdb table keeps only in-frame clones and is missing some. The table shows about 1,500 clones, with approximately 90% occurring only once. This TCR came from a man aged 60 to 69 with non-small cell lung cancer that had spread to the brain. The gene calls are TRBV29-1 and TRBJ2-5; 7 positions agree with TRBD1. The sample taken for sequencing was tumor tissue from a brain metastasis. This chain's CDR3 is CSVAGTEQNEETQYF. The CDR3 DNA is TGCAGCGTCGCAGGGACAGAACAGAACGAGGAGACCCAGTACTTC.